The rows below give T cell receptor beta chains drawn from one sample of a study of T cell responses to AZD1222 COVID-19 vaccine. Some clones are missing from TCRdb's copy, which holds only in-frame ones; the method was immunoSEQ multiplex PCR. The sample has roughly 100,000 clones, 75% to 90% seen once; the top ten hold 20%. Sequencing was performed on peripheral blood, taken on day 0 of AZD1222 vaccination. Source of these receptors: an adult in good health. Each CDR3 is given with its conserved first and last residue. A D gene is named only where the DNA matches it firmly. Rows may omit the clone size; those that give it use once, few, many or a size class.

cdr3_nt	cdr3_aa	j_call	clone_size	d_call	v_call
TGTGCCAGCAGCCCCCGGAGCACAGCTTACGAGCAGTACTTC	CASSPRSTAYEQYF	TRBJ2-7	NA	NA	TRBV7-2
TGTGCCAGCAGCTTTGATCCAGGGGTAGGGGAGCAGTACTTC	CASSFDPGVGEQYF	TRBJ2-7	few	NA	TRBV7-8
TGTGCCAGCAGCGCGGACCAGTCCTACGAGCAGTACTTC	CASSADQSYEQYF	TRBJ2-7	few	NA	TRBV9
TGTGCCTGGAGTATTGGAGGGGGCAGACAGCCCCAGCATTTT	CAWSIGGGRQPQHF	TRBJ1-5	NA	TRBD1	TRBV30
TGTGCCAGCAGTGACCAGGGGGTGAACACTGAAGCTTTCTTT	CASSDQGVNTEAFF	TRBJ1-1	NA	TRBD1	TRBV6-6
TGTGCCAGCAGCGCTCAGGGGTGGGCTGGAAACACCATATATTTT	CASSAQGWAGNTIYF	TRBJ1-3	NA	NA	TRBV9
TGTGCCAGCAGTTCACCGGGACTAGCGGCCTACGAGCAGTACTTC	CASSSPGLAAYEQYF	TRBJ2-7	NA	TRBD2	TRBV28
TGTGCCAGTAGTCCATCGACAGGGGGATTTGGCACTGAAGCTTTCTTT	CASSPSTGGFGTEAFF	TRBJ1-1	NA	TRBD1	TRBV19
TGTGCCAGCACCCTACCAGGCGGGGAGCTGTTTTTT	CASTLPGGELFF	TRBJ2-2	NA	NA	TRBV2
TGCAGCCCGCGAGAGAATGAGCAGTTCTTC	CSPRENEQFF	TRBJ2-1	NA	NA	TRBV20-1
TGTGCCTCGGGTGGCCAGCCCTACGAGCAGTACTTC	CASGGQPYEQYF	TRBJ2-7	NA	NA	TRBV10-3
TGCGCCAGCAGCCTCTCGGGCAGGGGGCTGCCAACTAATGAAAAACTGTTTTTT	CASSLSGRGLPTNEKLFF	TRBJ1-4	once	TRBD1	TRBV4-1
TGTGCCAGCAGCGTAGCTGGGGGGAAGAGTGAAAAACTGTTTTTT	CASSVAGGKSEKLFF	TRBJ1-4	NA	NA	TRBV9
TGTGCCAGCAGCGTTACCGGGACTAGCGGGAACAATGAGCAGTTCTTC	CASSVTGTSGNNEQFF	TRBJ2-1	NA	TRBD2	TRBV9
TGTGCCAGTAGTCCATTGACAGGAACTAATGAAAAACTGTTTTTT	CASSPLTGTNEKLFF	TRBJ1-4	NA	NA	TRBV19
TGCGCCAGCAGCCAAGATGTGGGACAGGCCTACTCCTACGAGCAGTACTTC	CASSQDVGQAYSYEQYF	TRBJ2-7	NA	TRBD1	TRBV4-3
TGTGCCAGCAGCTTAGGGCAGGGGATCTACACAGATACGCAGTATTTT	CASSLGQGIYTDTQYF	TRBJ2-3	NA	NA	TRBV11-1
TGTGCCAGCAGCTTGGCCGGGGGCAGTGAAAAACTGTTTTTT	CASSLAGGSEKLFF	TRBJ1-4	NA	NA	TRBV5-6
TGCGCCAGCAGTAGGGACGGGGGGAAGCCCCAGCATTTT	CASSRDGGKPQHF	TRBJ1-5	NA	NA	TRBV5-1
TGTGCCAGCAGTTTAGTGCCTGACAGGGAAATCTACGAGCAGTACTTC	CASSLVPDREIYEQYF	TRBJ2-7	NA	TRBD1	TRBV28
TGTGCCATCAGTAAACAGGGGGCGGGCGAGCAGTACTTC	CAISKQGAGEQYF	TRBJ2-7	NA	TRBD1	TRBV10-3
TGTGCCAGTAGTATAAAGAGGACAGGGAATTCACCCCTCCACTTT	CASSIKRTGNSPLHF	TRBJ1-6	few	TRBD1	TRBV19
TGTGCCAAAGACAGGGGGGAAAGCAATCAGCCCCAGCATTTT	CAKDRGESNQPQHF	TRBJ1-5	once	TRBD1	TRBV2
TGTGCCAGCAGTTTGGGGACAGGGGCCCTGAACACTGAAGCTTTCTTT	CASSLGTGALNTEAFF	TRBJ1-1	once	TRBD1	TRBV28
TGTGCCAGCACCCGACAGGGACTTAACACTGAAGCTTTCTTT	CASTRQGLNTEAFF	TRBJ1-1	NA	TRBD1	TRBV7-2
TGTGCCAGCAGCCAGGGAATAAATGAAAAACTGTTTTTT	CASSQGINEKLFF	TRBJ1-4	NA	NA	TRBV3-1/TRBV3-2
TGCAGCGCTCACAGGGATGAAGCTTTCTTT	CSAHRDEAFF	TRBJ1-1	NA	NA	TRBV29-1
TGTGCCAGCAGCCAAGGGCTAGGTGTAGCCTACGAGCAGTACTTC	CASSQGLGVAYEQYF	TRBJ2-7	NA	NA	TRBV11-2
TGTGCCAGCAGTCTACAGGGTACCTACTACGAGCAGTACTTC	CASSLQGTYYEQYF	TRBJ2-7	once	NA	TRBV2
TGTGCCAGCAGCCCTCCCGCAGTGGGGACAGTCCAAGAGACCCAGTACTTC	CASSPPAVGTVQETQYF	TRBJ2-5	NA	TRBD1	TRBV7-9
TGCGCCAGCAGCTCCCGACACAGGGGGGAAGCTTTCTTT	CASSSRHRGEAFF	TRBJ1-1	NA	TRBD1	TRBV5-1
TGTGCCAGCAGTTTCGGCAGGGGAACCCTCTTCACTGAAGCTTTCTTT	CASSFGRGTLFTEAFF	TRBJ1-1	NA	NA	TRBV28
TGCGCCAGCAGCTTGGATTGGGATCAGCCCCAGCATTTT	CASSLDWDQPQHF	TRBJ1-5	NA	NA	TRBV5-1
TGTGCCAGCAGTGAAATCGACAGGGGGCGCGAGTACTTC	CASSEIDRGREYF	TRBJ2-7	NA	TRBD1	TRBV6-1
TGTGCCAGCAGCTCCCAGGGGAACACTGAAGCTTTCTTT	CASSSQGNTEAFF	TRBJ1-1	NA	NA	TRBV7-2
TGCGCCAGCAGCCAAGATCCGCAGGGGCACACAAGCTATGGCTACACCTTC	CASSQDPQGHTSYGYTF	TRBJ1-2	NA	NA	TRBV4-3
TGCGCCAGCAGCACTACAGGGGGTTCTTCGTACGAGCAGTACTTC	CASSTTGGSSYEQYF	TRBJ2-7	NA	TRBD1	TRBV5-1
TGTGCCAGCAGCAACGGAGTCCTCTCTGGAAACACCATATATTTT	CASSNGVLSGNTIYF	TRBJ1-3	NA	NA	TRBV11-3
TGTGCCAGCAGCCGGGGGACGAGGGTTAGCGAGCAGTACTTC	CASSRGTRVSEQYF	TRBJ2-7	NA	NA	TRBV7-2
TGTGCCACCAGTGACTCCGGACAGGGGAGGGAGACCCAGTACTTC	CATSDSGQGRETQYF	TRBJ2-5	once	TRBD1	TRBV24-1
TGTGCCAGCAGTACAGGGGGCGACACCGGGGAGCTGTTTTTT	CASSTGGDTGELFF	TRBJ2-2	NA	TRBD1	TRBV28
TGTGCCAGCAGCTTAGGACAGATCTATGGCTACACCTTC	CASSLGQIYGYTF	TRBJ1-2	NA	NA	TRBV7-9
TGTGCCAGCAGCAAAAGGGGGTCGGCGGACAGCCAGCCCCAGCATTTT	CASSKRGSADSQPQHF	TRBJ1-5	NA	NA	TRBV21-1
TGTGCCAGCAGCCCTCTGGAAGAGACCCAGTACTTC	CASSPLEETQYF	TRBJ2-5	NA	NA	TRBV3-1/TRBV3-2
TGTGCCATAGGGACCTTAAACACTGAAGCTTTCTTT	CAIGTLNTEAFF	TRBJ1-1	NA	NA	TRBV30